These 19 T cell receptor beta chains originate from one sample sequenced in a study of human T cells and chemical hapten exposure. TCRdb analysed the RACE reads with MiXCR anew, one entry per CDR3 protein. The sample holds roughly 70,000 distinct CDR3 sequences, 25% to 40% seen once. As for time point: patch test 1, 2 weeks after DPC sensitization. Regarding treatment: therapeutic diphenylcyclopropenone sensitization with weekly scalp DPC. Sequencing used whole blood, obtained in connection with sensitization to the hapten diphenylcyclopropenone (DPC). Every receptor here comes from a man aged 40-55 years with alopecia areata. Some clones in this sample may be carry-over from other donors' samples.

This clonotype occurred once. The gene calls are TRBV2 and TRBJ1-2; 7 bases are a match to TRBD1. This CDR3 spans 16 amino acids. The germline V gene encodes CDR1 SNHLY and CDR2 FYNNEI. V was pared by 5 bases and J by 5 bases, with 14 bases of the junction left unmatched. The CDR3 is CASSPRARGTQYGYTF. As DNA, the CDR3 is TGTGCCAGCAGTCCCAGGGCCAGGGGGACCCAGTATGGCTACACCTTC.

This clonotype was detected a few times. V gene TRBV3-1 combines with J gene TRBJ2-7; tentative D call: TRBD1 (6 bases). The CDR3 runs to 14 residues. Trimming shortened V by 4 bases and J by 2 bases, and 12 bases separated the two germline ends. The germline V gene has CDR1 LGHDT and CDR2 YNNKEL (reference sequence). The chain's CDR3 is CASSRWDTTYEQYF. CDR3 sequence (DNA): TGTGCCAGCAGCCGATGGGACACAACCTACGAGCAGTACTTC.

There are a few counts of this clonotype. The CDR3 DNA reads TGTGCCAGCACCCAGGGGTCTGAAGCTTTCTTT. Translating it yields CASTQGSEAFF. V gene TRBV27 combines with J gene TRBJ1-1; D perhaps matches TRBD1 (6 bases). Trimming removed 7 bases from V and 6 bases from J, with 9 bases in between. CDR3 length: 11 residues. Germline CDR1 MNHEY, CDR2 SMNVEV (reference sequence).

DNA of the CDR3: TGTGCCAGCAGTAGATACGGAAGAGGGGGCCAAGAGACCCAGTACTTC. Amino acids: CASSRYGRGGQETQYF. This chain uses TRBV28 with TRBJ2-5; the D gene is possibly TRBD1 (6 bases). Trimming took 5 bases from V and 1 from J, leaving 17 bases between them. The CDR3 spans 16 residues. CDR1 is MDHEN, CDR2 SYDVKM, per germline.

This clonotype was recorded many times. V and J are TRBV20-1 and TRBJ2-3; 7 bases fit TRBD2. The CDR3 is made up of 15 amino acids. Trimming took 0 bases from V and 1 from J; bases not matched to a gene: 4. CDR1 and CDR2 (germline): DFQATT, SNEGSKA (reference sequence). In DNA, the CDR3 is TGCAGTGCTAGAGATGGCGGGAGCGGCACAGATACGCAGTATTTT. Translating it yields CSARDGGSGTDTQYF.

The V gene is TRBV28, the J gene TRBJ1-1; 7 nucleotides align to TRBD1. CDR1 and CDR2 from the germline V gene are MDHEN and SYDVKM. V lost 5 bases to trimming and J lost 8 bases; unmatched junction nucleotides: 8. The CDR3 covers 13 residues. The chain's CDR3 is CASSAPPGGEAFF. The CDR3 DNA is TGTGCCAGCAGTGCGCCCCCAGGGGGAGAAGCTTTCTTT.

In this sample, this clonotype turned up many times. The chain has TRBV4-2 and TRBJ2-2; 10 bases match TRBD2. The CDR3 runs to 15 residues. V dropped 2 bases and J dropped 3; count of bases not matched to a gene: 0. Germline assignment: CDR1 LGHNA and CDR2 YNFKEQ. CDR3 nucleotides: TGTGCCAGCAGCCAACTAGCGGGGGACACCGGGGAGCTGTTTTTT. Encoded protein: CASSQLAGDTGELFF.

The chain's CDR3 is CASSQVPTGAQTTFF. The CDR3 DNA sequence: TGTGCCAGCAGCCAAGTTCCTACAGGGGCGCAAACTACTTTCTTT. V usage is TRBV3-1 and J usage is TRBJ1-1, with 7 bases identical to TRBD1. The CDR3 contains 15 residues. V was pared by 1 base and J by 12 bases, with 14 bases of the junction left unmatched. Germline-derived CDR1 and CDR2 are LGHDT and YNNKEL (reference sequence).

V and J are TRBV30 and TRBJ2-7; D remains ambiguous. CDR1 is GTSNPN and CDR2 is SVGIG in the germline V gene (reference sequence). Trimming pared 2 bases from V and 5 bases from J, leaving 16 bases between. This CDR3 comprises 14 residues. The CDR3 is CAWSSSGRVDEQYF. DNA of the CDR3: TGTGCCTGGAGTTCCTCCGGCCGGGTGGACGAGCAGTACTTC. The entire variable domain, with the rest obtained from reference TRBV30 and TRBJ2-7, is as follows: SQTIHQWPATLVQPVGSPLSLECTVEGTSNPNLYWYRQAAGRGLQLLFYSVGIGQISSEVPQNLSASRPQDRQFILSSKKLLLSDSGFYLCAWSSSGRVDEQYFGPGTRLTVT.

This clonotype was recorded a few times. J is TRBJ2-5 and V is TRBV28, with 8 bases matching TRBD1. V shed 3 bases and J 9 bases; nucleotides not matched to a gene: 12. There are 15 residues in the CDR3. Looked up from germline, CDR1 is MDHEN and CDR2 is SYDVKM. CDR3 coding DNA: TGTGCCAGCAGTTTCGGACAGGGATTTCCCGAGGCCCAGTACTTC. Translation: CASSFGQGFPEAQYF.

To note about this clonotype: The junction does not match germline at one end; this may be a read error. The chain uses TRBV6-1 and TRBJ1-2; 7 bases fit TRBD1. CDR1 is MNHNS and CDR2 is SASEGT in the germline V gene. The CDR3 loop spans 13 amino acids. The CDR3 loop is CASREGGAGGYTF. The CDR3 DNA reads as TGTGCCAGCAGGGAAGGGGGCGCGGGTGGCTACACCTTC.

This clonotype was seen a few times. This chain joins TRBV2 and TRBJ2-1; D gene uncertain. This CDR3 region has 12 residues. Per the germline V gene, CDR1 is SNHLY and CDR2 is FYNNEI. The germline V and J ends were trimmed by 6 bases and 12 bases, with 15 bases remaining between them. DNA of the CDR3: TGTGCCAGCAGCTACACTACATGGGGGCAGTTCTTC. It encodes CASSYTTWGQFF.

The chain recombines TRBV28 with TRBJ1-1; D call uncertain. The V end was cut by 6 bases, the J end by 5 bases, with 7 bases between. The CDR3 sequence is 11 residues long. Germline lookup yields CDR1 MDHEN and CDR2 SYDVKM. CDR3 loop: CASRVETEAFF. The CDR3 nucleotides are TGTGCCAGCAGAGTTGAGACTGAAGCTTTCTTT.

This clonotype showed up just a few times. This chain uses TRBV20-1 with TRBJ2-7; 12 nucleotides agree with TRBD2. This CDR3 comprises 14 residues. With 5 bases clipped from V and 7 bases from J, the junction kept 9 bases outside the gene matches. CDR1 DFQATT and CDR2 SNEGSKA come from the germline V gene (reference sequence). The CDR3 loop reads CSAYPSGRAGEQYF. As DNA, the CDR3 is TGCAGTGCTTATCCTAGCGGGAGGGCCGGTGAGCAGTACTTC.

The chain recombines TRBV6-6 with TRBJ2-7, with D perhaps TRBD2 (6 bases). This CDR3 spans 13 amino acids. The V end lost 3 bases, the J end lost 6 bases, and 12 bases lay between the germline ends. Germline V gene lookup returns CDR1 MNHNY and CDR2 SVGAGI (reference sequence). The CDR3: CASSYGYGGEQYF. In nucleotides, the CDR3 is TGTGCCAGCAGTTATGGGTACGGGGGCGAGCAGTACTTC.

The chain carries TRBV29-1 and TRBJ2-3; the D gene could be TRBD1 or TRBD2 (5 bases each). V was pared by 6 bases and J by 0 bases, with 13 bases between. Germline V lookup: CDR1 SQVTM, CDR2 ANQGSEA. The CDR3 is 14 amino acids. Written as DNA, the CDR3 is TGCAGCGTGCTGGGGGTCTCTAGCACAGATACGCAGTATTTT. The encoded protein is CSVLGVSSTDTQYF.

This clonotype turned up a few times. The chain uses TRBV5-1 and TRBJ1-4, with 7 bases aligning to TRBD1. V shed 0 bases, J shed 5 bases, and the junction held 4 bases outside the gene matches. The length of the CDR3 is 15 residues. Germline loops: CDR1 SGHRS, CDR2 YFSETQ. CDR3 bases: TGCGCCAGCAGCTTGGAGGGGGCTACGAATGAAAAACTGTTTTTT. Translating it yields CASSLEGATNEKLFF.

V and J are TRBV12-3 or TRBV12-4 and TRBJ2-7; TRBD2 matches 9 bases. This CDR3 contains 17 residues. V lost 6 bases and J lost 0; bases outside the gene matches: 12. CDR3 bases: TGTGCCAGCAGCACCTCTCTAGCGGGACCCCCCTCCTACGAGCAGTACTTC. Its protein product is CASSTSLAGPPSYEQYF.

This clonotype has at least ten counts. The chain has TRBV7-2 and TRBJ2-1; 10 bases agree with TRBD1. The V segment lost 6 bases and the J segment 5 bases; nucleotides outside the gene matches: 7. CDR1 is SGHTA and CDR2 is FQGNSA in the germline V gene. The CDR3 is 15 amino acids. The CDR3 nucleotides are TGTGCCAGCAGGGGACCGGGACAGGGGAACAATGAGCAGTTCTTC. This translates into CASRGPGQGNNEQFF.